The source of this T cell receptor (beta chain) is a study of regulatory T cells in long-lasting Graves disease. Looking at the study overall: In persistent Graves' disease, antithyroid drugs had been taken for over 5 years and TSH receptor antibodies stayed positive.

Libraries of TCR beta came from iRepertoire HTBI primers plus Arm-PCR of CDR3 regions. From the multiplex PCR reads, TCRdb called clonotypes with MiXCR, one entry per CDR3 protein. The data contain 700,000 or so distinct CDR3 sequences, roughly 30% of them singletons. Germline V gene sequence: CDR1 DFQATT, CDR2 SNEGSKA (reference sequence). Trimming stripped 3 bases from V and 4 bases from J, with 16 bases between. This CDR3 region has 15 residues. Study results and limitations: Relative to newly diagnosed Graves' patients, persistent ones had lower TCR diversity. Favoring TRBV28, TRBJ1-2 and TRBJ2-5 was a feature seen in persistent disease.

Of note for this clonotype: As yet, its antigen is unknown.

Time point here: persistent/refractory GD, antithyroid drugs over 5 years with positive TRAb. Generation of the TCR library employed RNA extracted from PBMCs. The sample here was peripheral blood mononuclear cells (PBMCs), taken when the disease was refractory, from a patient treated with antithyroid drugs. The receptor was isolated from a female donor with Graves disease. The chain employs TRBV20-1 and TRBJ2-1; tentative D call: TRBD2 (6 bases). The CDR3 sequence is CSASYAGTAYNEQFF. CDR3 bases: TGCAGTGCTAGTTATGCGGGAACTGCTTACAATGAGCAGTTCTTC.